This T cell receptor beta chain is from a study of identical twins. Many counts were recorded for this clonotype. A single record per CDR3 protein comes from TCRdb applying MiXCR to the 5' RACE reads. This table has under 300,000 distinct CDR3 sequences, roughly an eighth appearing once. Germline assignment: CDR1 SGHVS and CDR2 FQNEAQ. V was pared by 1 base and J by 9 bases, with 18 bases between. The length of the CDR3 is 15 residues. This same sample was also part of a study on yellow fever vaccine responses in identical twins.

This clonotype originated in a young woman in good health. The chain couples TRBV7-8 to TRBJ1-2; D unresolved. Sequences were obtained from memory (CD45RO+) T cells sorted from blood. The CDR3 reads CASSLGDVGSGRYTF. In DNA, the CDR3 is TGTGCCAGCAGCTTAGGGGATGTAGGGAGTGGTCGCTACACCTTC.